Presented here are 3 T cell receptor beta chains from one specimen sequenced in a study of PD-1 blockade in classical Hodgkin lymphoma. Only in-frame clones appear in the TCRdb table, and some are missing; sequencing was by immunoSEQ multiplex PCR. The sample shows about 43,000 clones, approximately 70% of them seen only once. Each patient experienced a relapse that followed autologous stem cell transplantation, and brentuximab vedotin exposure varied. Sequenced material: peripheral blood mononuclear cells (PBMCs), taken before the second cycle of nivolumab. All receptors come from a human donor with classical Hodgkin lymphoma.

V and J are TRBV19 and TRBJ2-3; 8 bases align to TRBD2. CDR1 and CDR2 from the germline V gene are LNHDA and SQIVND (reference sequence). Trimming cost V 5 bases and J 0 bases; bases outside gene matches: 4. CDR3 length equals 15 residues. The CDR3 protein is CASSPRGESTDTQYF. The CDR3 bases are TGTGCCAGTAGTCCGCGGGGGGAAAGCACAGATACGCAGTATTTT.

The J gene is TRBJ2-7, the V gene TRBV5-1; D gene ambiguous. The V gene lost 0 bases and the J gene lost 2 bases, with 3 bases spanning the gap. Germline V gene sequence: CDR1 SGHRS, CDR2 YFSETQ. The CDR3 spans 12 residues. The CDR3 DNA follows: TGCGCCAGCAGCTTGGATGCCTACGAGCAGTACTTC. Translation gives CASSLDAYEQYF. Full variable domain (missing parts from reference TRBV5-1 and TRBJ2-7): KAGVTQTPRYLIKTRGQQVTLSCSPISGHRSVSWYQQTPGQGLQFLFEYFSETQRNKGNFPGRFSGRQFSNSRSEMNVSTLELGDSALYLCASSLDAYEQYFGPGTRLTVT.

CDR3 coding DNA: TGTGCCAGCAGCCAGGGGGATAGCGGGAGGTTAACAGATACGCAGTATTTT. Encoded protein: CASSQGDSGRLTDTQYF. The chain combines TRBV4-2 with TRBJ2-3; TRBD2 agrees at 10 bases. Trimming took 3 bases from V and 3 from J; bases not matched to a gene: 9. Germline-derived CDR1 and CDR2 are LGHNA and YNFKEQ. This CDR3 is built from 17 residues.